Each of the 9 T cell receptor beta chains below was sequenced from the same sample in a study of blood T cell repertoires in COVID-19. Here immunoSEQ multiplex PCR was the method, and the copy in TCRdb shows in-frame clones only, minus some. The table has some 220,000 clones, nearly 90% seen once. Material for sequencing was peripheral blood. These receptors came from a woman between 18 and 30 years old who had recovered from COVID-19.

V gene TRBV18 combines with J gene TRBJ1-3; D is uncertain. The CDR3 runs to 14 residues. Germline CDR1 is KGHSH and CDR2 is LQKENI. V was cut by 3 bases and J by 4 bases, with 10 bases left in between. This CDR3 is CASSPERAGNTIYF. For the CDR3, the DNA is TGTGCCAGCTCACCCGAGCGGGCCGGAAACACCATATATTTT.

The chain combines TRBV15 with TRBJ2-1; TRBD1 agrees at 7 bases. The CDR3 is 14 amino acids. Germline V gene data show CDR1 as LNHNV and CDR2 as YYDKDF (reference sequence). V trimming: 4 bases; J trimming: 3 bases; junction bases outside the gene matches: 3. The CDR3, as DNA: TGTGCCACCAGCACGGGACAGTTCTACAATGAGCAGTTCTTC. Amino acids: CATSTGQFYNEQFF.

DNA of the CDR3: TGTGCCAGCAGCTTATCGGGAGAGCAGTTCTTC. Its protein product is CASSLSGEQFF. The chain employs TRBV7-6 and TRBJ2-1; D possibly corresponds to TRBD2 (5 bases). The CDR3 has 11 residues. Germline lookup yields CDR1 SGHVS and CDR2 FNYEAQ. The V and J ends lost 2 bases and 10 bases respectively, with 6 bases between them.

The chain is built from TRBV4-3 and TRBJ2-1, with a tentative D call TRBD2 (5 bases). Trimming took 0 bases from V and 3 from J, leaving 9 bases between them. Germline CDR1 is LGHNA and CDR2 is YSLEER. The CDR3 length is 15 residues. The CDR3 nucleotides read TGCGCCAGCAGCCAAGATTACGGGAACTACAATGAGCAGTTCTTC. This sequence encodes CASSQDYGNYNEQFF.

The gene calls are TRBV2 and TRBJ1-1; TRBD1 is a possible D gene (5 bases). The CDR3 extends over 14 amino acids. The germline V gene encodes CDR1 SNHLY and CDR2 FYNNEI. The V end lost 6 bases, the J end lost 6 bases, and 17 bases lay between the germline ends. Written as DNA, the CDR3 is TGTGCCAGCAGCACTCTGCGGGGGAGGCCTGAAGCTTTCTTT. Its translation: CASSTLRGRPEAFF.

The chain is built from TRBV6-2 or TRBV6-3 and TRBJ2-1; TRBD1 matches 9 bases. Trimming removed 5 bases from V and 2 bases from J; junction bases left unmatched: 4. This CDR3 has 15 residues. The germline V gene encodes CDR1 MNHEY and CDR2 SVGEGT. The CDR3 sequence is CASSERDRAYNEQFF. The CDR3 coding sequence is TGTGCCAGCAGTGAGCGGGACAGGGCCTACAATGAGCAGTTCTTC.

The V and J genes are TRBV15 and TRBJ2-7; D perhaps matches TRBD1 (6 bases). The CDR3 extends over 13 amino acids. V was cut by 3 bases and J by 2 bases, with 8 bases left in between. The germline gives CDR1 LNHNV, CDR2 YYDKDF (reference sequence). CDR3 loop: CATSSRQAYEQYF. The CDR3 region has the DNA TGTGCCACCAGCAGTCGACAGGCCTACGAGCAGTACTTC.

The gene calls are TRBV29-1 and TRBJ2-3; D uncertain. The CDR3 has 13 amino acids. From germline, CDR1 is SQVTM and CDR2 ANQGSEA. V lost 2 bases, J lost 2 bases, and 8 bases lay in between. DNA of the CDR3: TGCAGCGTTGAAATTGCGGCCACAGATACGCAGTATTTT. Encoded protein: CSVEIAATDTQYF.

The chain couples TRBV5-4 to TRBJ2-1, with 8 bases aligning to TRBD1. Unmatched junction bases numbered 3, after V lost 4 bases and J lost 0 bases. This CDR3 has 15 residues. Germline lookup yields CDR1 SGHNT and CDR2 YYREEE (reference sequence). CDR3 amino acids: CASSGQGPSYNEQFF. The CDR3 DNA sequence: TGTGCCAGCAGCGGACAGGGCCCCTCCTACAATGAGCAGTTCTTC.